What follows are 30 T cell receptor beta chains derived from one specimen sequenced in a study of blood T cell repertoires in COVID-19. Method: immunoSEQ multiplex PCR; TCRdb's copy keeps in-frame clones and lacks some. The sample includes roughly 200,000 clones, around 80% of them seen just once. What was sequenced was peripheral blood. The receptors derive from a man between 40 and 49 years old with acute or convalescent COVID-19.

The chain joins TRBV7-2 to TRBJ2-7; D perhaps matches TRBD2 (6 bases). The germline V gene encodes CDR1 SGHTA and CDR2 FQGNSA. V lost 5 bases and J 2 bases, leaving 19 bases between the germline ends. The CDR3 totals 16 residues. The CDR3 loop reads CASSLTGGGIPYEQYF. In DNA, the CDR3 is TGTGCCAGCAGCCTCACCGGTGGAGGGATTCCCTACGAGCAGTACTTC.

This chain joins TRBV30 and TRBJ1-1, with a weak D call TRBD1 (5 bases). Trimming removed 3 bases from V and 3 bases from J, with 11 bases in between. The germline V gene has CDR1 GTSNPN and CDR2 SVGIG (reference sequence). The CDR3 runs to 13 residues. CDR3 in amino acids: CAWRVGEDTEAFF. For the CDR3, the DNA is TGTGCCTGGAGAGTGGGGGAGGACACTGAAGCTTTCTTT.

CDR3 bases: TGCAGCGTTGAAGTGGAGACCTATGGCTACACCTTC. It codes for CSVEVETYGYTF. The chain couples TRBV29-1 to TRBJ1-2; D not certain. The germline gives CDR1 SQVTM, CDR2 ANQGSEA. This CDR3 has 12 residues. Trimming removed 1 base from V and 4 bases from J, with 7 bases in between.

This rearrangement joins TRBV6-6 to TRBJ2-3, with 10 bases matching TRBD2. The J segment lost 5 bases and the V segment lost 4 bases, leaving 9 bases of the junction unmatched. Per the germline V gene, CDR1 is MNHNY and CDR2 is SVGAGI (reference sequence). This CDR3 comprises 16 residues. The CDR3 DNA reads TGTGCCAGCAGTTGGGGGGCTAGCGGGAGAGGAGATACGCAGTATTTT. Its protein product is CASSWGASGRGDTQYF.

V and J are TRBV6-1 and TRBJ2-6; 7 bases agree with TRBD1. This CDR3 region has 18 residues. Looked up from germline, CDR1 is MNHNS and CDR2 is SASEGT. J lost 0 bases, V lost 2 bases, and 7 bases had no gene match. The CDR3 loop reads CASSEYNRGRSGANVLTF. CDR3 in DNA: TGTGCCAGCAGTGAATATAACAGGGGACGCTCTGGGGCCAACGTCCTGACTTTC.

V usage is TRBV4-2 and J usage is TRBJ1-4; 10 bases agree with TRBD1. CDR3 length equals 17 residues. V lost 0 bases and J lost 2; bases outside the gene matches: 3. The germline gives CDR1 LGHNA, CDR2 YNFKEQ. The CDR3 nucleotides are TGTGCCAGCAGCCAAGATCGACAGGGGGCGACTAATGAAAAACTGTTTTTT. As protein: CASSQDRQGATNEKLFF.

This clone was counted once. The V call is TRBV5-4, the J call TRBJ2-4; 7 nucleotides align to TRBD1. J gave up 9 bases and V 4 bases, and 13 bases lay outside the gene matches. Germline V gene data show CDR1 as SGHNT and CDR2 as YYREEE (reference sequence). The CDR3 extends over 15 amino acids. The CDR3: CASSPEMTGLGIQYF. The CDR3 region has the DNA TGTGCCAGCAGCCCAGAAATGACAGGGTTGGGCATTCAGTACTTC.

The chain has TRBV7-9 and TRBJ1-1; D is unresolved. The germline gives CDR1 SEHNR, CDR2 FQNEAQ (reference sequence). This CDR3 is 11 amino acids long. Between the trimmed V and J ends, which lost 1 base and 10 bases, there was a span of 7 bases. The DNA for the CDR3 is TGTGCCAGCAGCTTAGGAGATCGAGCTTTCTTT. As protein: CASSLGDRAFF.

The CDR3 DNA is TGTGCCAGCAGCTTCCCACAGGGAGCAAACACTGAAGCTTTCTTT. Amino acid sequence: CASSFPQGANTEAFF. The chain combines TRBV7-8 with TRBJ1-1; weak D call: TRBD1 (6 bases). V was pared by 3 bases and J by 2 bases, with 13 bases between. In germline, CDR1 is SGHVS, CDR2 FQNEAQ. The length of the CDR3 is 15 residues.

This rearrangement joins TRBV29-1 to TRBJ1-2; no definite D call. Germline CDR1 SQVTM, CDR2 ANQGSEA. V shed 0 bases and J shed 4 bases, with 15 bases lying between them. The CDR3 has 15 residues. The CDR3 DNA reads as TGCAGCGTTGAAGATGGTCGGGGTTTCAGCTATGGCTACACCTTC. Translated: CSVEDGRGFSYGYTF.

The CDR3 loop is CAWRDRGLWQFF. The CDR3 region has the DNA TGTGCCTGGAGGGATAGAGGGCTATGGCAGTTCTTC. The J gene is TRBJ2-1, the V gene TRBV30; D perhaps matches TRBD2 (5 bases). In germline, CDR1 is GTSNPN, CDR2 SVGIG (reference sequence). The CDR3 is 12 residues long. V dropped 3 bases and J dropped 12 bases, with 15 bases sitting between them.

This chain links TRBV19 with TRBJ2-7; tentative D call: TRBD1 (6 bases). Per the germline V gene, CDR1 is LNHDA and CDR2 is SQIVND (reference sequence). This CDR3 is built from 18 residues. Trimming left V 1 base short and J 6 bases short, with 25 bases between. The CDR3 here is CASSIAGWNGQSVFEQYF. The CDR3 DNA reads TGTGCCAGTAGTATAGCCGGATGGAACGGACAGTCTGTCTTCGAGCAGTACTTC.

This sequence joins TRBV18 and TRBJ1-1; tentative D call: TRBD1 (6 bases). V lost 1 base to trimming and J lost 3 bases, with 12 bases between them. Germline CDR1 reads KGHSH; CDR2 reads LQKENI. This CDR3 has 15 amino acids. Here the CDR3 DNA reads TGTGCCAGCTCACCACTGCAGGGGCAAGACACTGAAGCTTTCTTT. This encodes CASSPLQGQDTEAFF.

As regards this clone: The same CDR3 arises from other DNA sequences in this sample as well. This chain joins TRBV28 and TRBJ1-3; no clear D. Germline loops: CDR1 MDHEN, CDR2 SYDVKM. CDR3 length: 15 residues. V dropped 3 bases and J dropped 4 bases, with 13 bases sitting between them. For the CDR3, the DNA is TGTGCCAGCAGTTTGCGTCCATCATCAGGAAACACCATATATTTT. Its translation is CASSLRPSSGNTIYF.

The rearrangement links TRBV9 to TRBJ2-2, with D tentatively TRBD1 (5 bases). This CDR3 is built from 15 residues. CDR1 is SGDLS and CDR2 is YYNGEE in the germline V gene. Trimming pared 0 bases from V and 4 bases from J, leaving 10 bases between. CDR3 sequence reads: CASSVASGATGELFF. DNA of the CDR3: TGTGCCAGCAGCGTAGCTTCTGGGGCCACCGGGGAGCTGTTTTTT. Supplemented by reference TRBV9 and TRBJ2-2, the full variable domain reads DSGVTQTPKHLITATGQRVTLRCSPRSGDLSVYWYQQSLDQGLQFLIQYYNGEERAKGNILERFSAQQFPDLHSELNLSSLELGDSALYFCASSVASGATGELFFGEGSRLTVL.

This clone was recorded at least ten times. The chain recombines TRBV7-6 with TRBJ2-2; 14 bases align to TRBD2. Germline V gene sequence: CDR1 SGHVS, CDR2 FNYEAQ. The CDR3 runs to 15 residues. J lost 6 bases, V lost 4 bases, and 1 base had no gene match. This chain's CDR3 is CASSSGLAGAGELFF. The CDR3 DNA follows: TGTGCCAGCAGCTCGGGACTAGCGGGAGCCGGGGAGCTGTTTTTT. The full variable domain, in which reference TRBV7-6 and TRBJ2-2 provide the parts outside the CDR3, is GAGVSQSPRYKVTKRGQDVALRCDPISGHVSLYWYRQALGQGPEFLTYFNYEAQQDKSGLPNDRFSAERPEGSISTLTIQRTEQRDSAMYRCASSSGLAGAGELFFGEGSRLTVL.

The chain joins TRBV10-3 to TRBJ2-1, with 8 bases aligning to TRBD2. CDR1 ENHRY and CDR2 SYGVKD come from the germline V gene. V was clipped by 5 bases and J by 8 bases; unmatched bases: 14. The CDR3 runs 16 residues. The CDR3 nucleotides are TGTGCCATCAGTCGGGCTGGCGGGAGGCCTCCCCATGAGCAGTTCTTC. Its protein is CAISRAGGRPPHEQFF.

This clone appeared a few times. The chain is built from TRBV5-1 and TRBJ1-3, with a tentative D call TRBD1 (6 bases). CDR3 length: 17 amino acids. The germline V and J ends were trimmed by 4 bases and 0 bases, with 17 bases remaining between them. CDR1 and CDR2 from the germline V gene are SGHRS and YFSETQ. The CDR3, as DNA: TGCGCCAGCAGCCCTCAGACAGGTTTTTTCTCTGGAAACACCATATATTTT. As protein: CASSPQTGFFSGNTIYF.

The chain is built from TRBV5-6 and TRBJ2-1, with D tentatively TRBD1 (5 bases). The germline CDR1 and CDR2 sequences are SGHDT and YYEEEE. Trimming left V 0 bases short and J 2 bases short, with 12 bases between. The length of the CDR3 is 16 residues. For the CDR3, the DNA is TGTGCCAGCAGCTTGGCGGATGGGGCTCCCTACAATGAGCAGTTCTTC. Translating gives CASSLADGAPYNEQFF.

A note on this clone: One end of the junction fails to match germline, which may point to a read error. The chain recombines TRBV4-3 with TRBJ2-7; 8 bases match TRBD2. Germline CDR1 LGHNA, CDR2 YSLEER. The CDR3 sequence is 14 residues long. The CDR3, as DNA: TGCGCCAGCAGACAAGACAGCGGGAGTGGCGAGCAGTACTTC. It encodes CASRQDSGSGEQYF.

J is TRBJ1-5 and V is TRBV6-2 or TRBV6-3, with 8 bases that match TRBD1. This CDR3 is built from 15 residues. Germline-derived CDR1 and CDR2 are MNHEY and SVGEGT. Losses at the gene ends were 0 bases for V and 2 bases for J; bases not matched to a gene: 0. The CDR3 coding sequence is TGTGCCAGCAGTTACTCCAGGGGGCGCAATCAGCCCCAGCATTTT. Its protein product is CASSYSRGRNQPQHF.

This sequence joins TRBV6-4 and TRBJ1-1, with D hard to call. Germline V gene data show CDR1 as MRHNA and CDR2 as SNTAGT. The CDR3 is made up of 15 amino acids. Trimming shortened V by 7 bases and J by 0 bases, and 15 bases separated the two germline ends. CDR3 in amino acids: CASKMEESMNTEAFF. As DNA, the CDR3 is TGTGCCAGCAAGATGGAGGAGAGTATGAACACTGAAGCTTTCTTT.

This rearrangement joins TRBV21-1 to TRBJ1-2. TRBV21-1 is termed a pseudogene. The CDR3 is made up of 15 amino acids. CDR3: CASSKLDGANYGYTF. In nucleotides, the CDR3 is TGTGCCAGCAGCAAATTAGACGGAGCTAACTATGGCTACACCTTC.

The V call is TRBV19, the J call TRBJ1-5; D unclear. This CDR3 has 16 residues. Germline V CDR1 and CDR2: LNHDA, SQIVND (reference sequence). The V gene lost 5 bases and the J gene lost 2 bases, with 16 bases spanning the gap. The CDR3: CASSPRGGPGNQPQHF. CDR3 DNA: TGTGCCAGTAGTCCTCGTGGAGGGCCGGGCAATCAGCCCCAGCATTTT.

This chain connects TRBV6-5 to TRBJ2-1; 10 nucleotides agree with TRBD2. The CDR3 totals 13 residues. Germline V CDR1 and CDR2: MNHEY, SVGAGI. V shed 11 bases, J shed 6 bases, and the junction held 7 bases outside the gene matches. For the CDR3, the DNA is TGTGCCGGTTCCGCTAGCGGGAGCAATGAGCAGTTCTTC. It encodes CAGSASGSNEQFF.

The V gene is TRBV7-2, the J gene TRBJ2-5; possibly TRBD1 for D (8 bases). The V end was cut by 4 bases, the J end by 5 bases, with 14 bases between. Germline V lookup: CDR1 SGHTA, CDR2 FQGNSA. This CDR3 region has 14 residues. The CDR3: CASSSTGGEETQYF. The CDR3 nucleotides read TGTGCCAGCAGCTCAACAGGGGGGGAGGAGACCCAGTACTTC.

This clone was counted a few times. The chain carries TRBV19 and TRBJ2-2; 10 bases match TRBD1. V shed 4 bases, J shed 4 bases, and the junction held 15 bases outside the gene matches. Germline V gives CDR1 LNHDA, CDR2 SQIVND (reference sequence). The CDR3 covers 19 residues. CDR3 sequence: CASSSHPGGDRGSTGELFF. The CDR3 nucleotides are TGTGCCAGTAGTAGCCACCCAGGAGGGGACAGGGGTTCCACCGGGGAGCTGTTTTTT. Full variable domain (outside the CDR3, taken from reference TRBV19 and TRBJ2-2): DGGITQSPKYLFRKEGQNVTLSCEQNLNHDAMYWYRQDPGQGLRLIYYSQIVNDFQKGDIAEGYSVSREKKESFPLTVTSAQKNPTAFYLCASSSHPGGDRGSTGELFFGEGSRLTVL.

This CDR3 is CASSLVRRGEQFF. CDR3 bases: TGTGCCAGCAGCTTAGTAAGGCGAGGTGAGCAGTTCTTC. The chain has TRBV11-2 and TRBJ2-1; D uncertain. V was pared by 1 base and J by 9 bases, with 10 bases between. CDR3 size: 13 residues. Germline assignment: CDR1 SGHAT and CDR2 FQNNGV.

The chain employs TRBV11-2 and TRBJ1-4; D is undetermined. Germline CDR1 SGHAT, CDR2 FQNNGV. CDR3 length equals 13 residues. Trimming pared 5 bases from V and 10 bases from J, leaving 14 bases between. In DNA form, the CDR3 reads TGTGCCAGCAGCCTGGGCCCATCTGGAAAACTGTTTTTT. Translating gives CASSLGPSGKLFF.

The chain employs TRBV4-1 and TRBJ1-2, with 9 bases identical to TRBD1. The CDR3 is made up of 14 amino acids. CDR1 MGHRA and CDR2 YSYEKL come from the germline V gene. V trimming: 3 bases; J trimming: 8 bases; junction bases outside the gene matches: 7. The CDR3 bases are TGCGCCAGCAGCCAGGGACAGGGTTATGAAGGCTACACCTTC. Its protein product is CASSQGQGYEGYTF.